What follows is one T cell receptor (beta chain) and its context. Its target is unknown. This entry is derived from a study of T cell responses to AZD1222 COVID-19 vaccine. Whole-study results and caveats: Donors were largely white British and mainly female; clonal diversity was possibly underestimated. At baseline, just five or six AZD1222 recipients tested seropositive.

Only in-frame clones appear in the TCRdb table, and some are missing; sequencing was by immunoSEQ multiplex PCR. Here the sample spans 100,000 to 150,000 clones, roughly 90% being singletons. The CDR3 covers 17 residues. Sequencing was performed on peripheral blood, taken on day 0 of AZD1222 vaccination. The chain recombines TRBV21-1 with TRBJ2-6; the tabulated D call, TRBD1, remains unverified against the DNA. TRBV21-1 is designated a pseudogene. The TCR sequence derives from an adult in good health. The CDR3 spells CASSLQGAPLGANVLTF. CDR3 bases: TGTGCCAGCAGCCTACAGGGAGCACCCCTCGGGGCCAACGTCCTGACTTTC.